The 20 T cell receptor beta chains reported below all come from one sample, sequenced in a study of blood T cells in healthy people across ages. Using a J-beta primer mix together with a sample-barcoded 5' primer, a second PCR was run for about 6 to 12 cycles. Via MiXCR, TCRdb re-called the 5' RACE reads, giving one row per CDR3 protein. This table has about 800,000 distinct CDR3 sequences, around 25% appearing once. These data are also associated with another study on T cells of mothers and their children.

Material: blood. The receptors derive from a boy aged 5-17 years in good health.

CDR3 amino acids: CASSEAPGRVLSYEQYF. In DNA, the CDR3 is TGTGCCAGCAGTGAGGCCCCGGGCAGGGTGCTCTCCTACGAGCAGTACTTC. The V and J genes are TRBV2 and TRBJ2-7, with D maybe TRBD1 (5 bases). Trimming left V 3 bases short and J 0 bases short, with 18 bases between. There are 17 residues in the CDR3. Germline values: CDR1 SNHLY, CDR2 FYNNEI. The full variable domain, rest sourced from reference TRBV2 and TRBJ2-7, is EPEVTQTPSHQVTQMGQEVILRCVPISNHLYFYWYRQILGQKVEFLVSFYNNEISEKSEIFDDQFSVERPDGSNFTLKIRSTKLEDSAMYFCASSEAPGRVLSYEQYFGPGTRLTVT.

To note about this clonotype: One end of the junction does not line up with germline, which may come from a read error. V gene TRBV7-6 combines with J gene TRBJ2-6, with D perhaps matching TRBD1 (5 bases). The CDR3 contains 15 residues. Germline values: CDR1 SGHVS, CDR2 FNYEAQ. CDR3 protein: CASSLTNSGANGLTF. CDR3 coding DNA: TGTGCCAGCAGCCTAACAAACTCTGGGGCCAACGGCCTGACTTTC.

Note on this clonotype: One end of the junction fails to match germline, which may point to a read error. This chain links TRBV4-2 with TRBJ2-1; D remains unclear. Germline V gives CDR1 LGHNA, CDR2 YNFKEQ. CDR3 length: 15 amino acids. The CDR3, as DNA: TGTGTCAGCAGCCAAGATTTGGCGCTCTACAATGAGCAGTTCTTC. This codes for CVSSQDLALYNEQFF.

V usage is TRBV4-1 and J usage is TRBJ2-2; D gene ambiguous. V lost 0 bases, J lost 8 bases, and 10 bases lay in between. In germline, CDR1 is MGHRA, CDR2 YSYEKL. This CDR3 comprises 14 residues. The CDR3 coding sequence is TGCGCCAGCAGCCAAGATCCGAATAGGGGGGAGCTGTTTTTT. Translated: CASSQDPNRGELFF.

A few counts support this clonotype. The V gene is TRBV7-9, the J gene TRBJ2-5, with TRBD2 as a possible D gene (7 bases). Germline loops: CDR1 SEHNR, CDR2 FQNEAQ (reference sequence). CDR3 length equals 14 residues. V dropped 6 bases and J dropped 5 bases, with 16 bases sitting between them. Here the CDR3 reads CASRSTGRAETQYF. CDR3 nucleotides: TGTGCCAGCAGGTCTACAGGGAGGGCGGAGACCCAGTACTTC.

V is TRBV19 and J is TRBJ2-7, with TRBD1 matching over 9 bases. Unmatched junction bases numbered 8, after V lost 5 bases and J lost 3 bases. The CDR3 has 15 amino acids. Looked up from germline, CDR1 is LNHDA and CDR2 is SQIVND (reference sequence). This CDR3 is CASSVGQGNRYEQYF. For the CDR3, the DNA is TGTGCCAGTAGTGTCGGACAGGGGAATCGCTACGAGCAGTACTTC.

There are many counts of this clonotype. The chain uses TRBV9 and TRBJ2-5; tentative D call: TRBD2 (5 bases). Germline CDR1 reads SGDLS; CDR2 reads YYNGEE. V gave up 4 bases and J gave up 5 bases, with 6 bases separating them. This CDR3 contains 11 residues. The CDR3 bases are TGTGCCAGCAGCACGGGGGAGACCCAGTACTTC. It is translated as CASSTGETQYF. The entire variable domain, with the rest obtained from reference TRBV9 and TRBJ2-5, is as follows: DSGVTQTPKHLITATGQRVTLRCSPRSGDLSVYWYQQSLDQGLQFLIQYYNGEERAKGNILERFSAQQFPDLHSELNLSSLELGDSALYFCASSTGETQYFGPGTRLLVL.

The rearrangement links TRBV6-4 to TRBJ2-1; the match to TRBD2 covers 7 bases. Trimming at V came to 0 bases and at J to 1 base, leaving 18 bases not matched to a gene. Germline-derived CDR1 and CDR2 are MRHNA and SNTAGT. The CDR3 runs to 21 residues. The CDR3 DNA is TGTGCCAGCAGTGACTCGGGCCCCGGGCGGGGGTCCCAAAATTCCTACAATGAGCAGTTCTTC. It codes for CASSDSGPGRGSQNSYNEQFF.

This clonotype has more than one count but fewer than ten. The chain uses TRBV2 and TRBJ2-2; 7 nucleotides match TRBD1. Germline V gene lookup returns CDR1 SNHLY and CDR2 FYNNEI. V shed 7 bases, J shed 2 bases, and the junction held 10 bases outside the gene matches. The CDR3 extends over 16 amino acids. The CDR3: CASTGMGTVNTGELFF. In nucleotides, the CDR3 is TGTGCCAGCACGGGTATGGGGACAGTCAACACCGGGGAGCTGTTTTTT.

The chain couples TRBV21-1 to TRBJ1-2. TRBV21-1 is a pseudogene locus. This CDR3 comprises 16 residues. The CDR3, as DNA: TGTGCCAGCAGCAAAGTTGGCCCACAGGGCCCCTATGGCTACACCTTC. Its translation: CASSKVGPQGPYGYTF.

The CDR3 protein is CASSLSTGLAGGEQFF. In nucleotides, the CDR3 is TGTGCCAGCAGTTTATCCACCGGGTTAGCGGGTGGTGAGCAGTTCTTC. The V and J genes are TRBV27 and TRBJ2-1, with 7 bases aligning to TRBD2. From germline, CDR1 is MNHEY and CDR2 SMNVEV (reference sequence). Losses at the gene ends were 0 bases for V and 9 bases for J; bases not matched to a gene: 11. CDR3 size: 16 residues.

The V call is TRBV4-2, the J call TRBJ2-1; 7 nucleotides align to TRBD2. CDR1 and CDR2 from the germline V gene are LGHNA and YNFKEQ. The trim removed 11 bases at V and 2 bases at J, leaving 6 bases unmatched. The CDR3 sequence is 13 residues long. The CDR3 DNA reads TGTGCCTCCCGCGGGGGAACCTACAATGAGCAGTTCTTC. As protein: CASRGGTYNEQFF.

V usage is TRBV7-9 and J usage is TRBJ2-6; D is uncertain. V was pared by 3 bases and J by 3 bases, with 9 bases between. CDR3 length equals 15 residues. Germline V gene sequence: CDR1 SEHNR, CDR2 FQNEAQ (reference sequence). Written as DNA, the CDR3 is TGTGCCAGCAGCTTCGTCTCCGGTGGGGCCAACGTCCTGACTTTC. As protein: CASSFVSGGANVLTF.

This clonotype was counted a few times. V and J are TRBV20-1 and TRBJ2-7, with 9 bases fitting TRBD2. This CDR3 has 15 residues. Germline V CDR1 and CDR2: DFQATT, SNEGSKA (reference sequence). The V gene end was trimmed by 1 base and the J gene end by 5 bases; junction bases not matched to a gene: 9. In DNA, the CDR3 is TGCAGTGCTAGAGTTGGAGTTAGCGGGAGTAACGAGCAGTACTTC. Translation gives CSARVGVSGSNEQYF.

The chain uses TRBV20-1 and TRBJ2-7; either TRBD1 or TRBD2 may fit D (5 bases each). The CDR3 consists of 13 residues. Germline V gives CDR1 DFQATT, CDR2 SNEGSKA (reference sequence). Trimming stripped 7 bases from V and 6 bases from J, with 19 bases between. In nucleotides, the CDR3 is TGCAGTGAGGAGAGCGACTCTGGGGGCGAGCAGTACTTC. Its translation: CSEESDSGGEQYF.

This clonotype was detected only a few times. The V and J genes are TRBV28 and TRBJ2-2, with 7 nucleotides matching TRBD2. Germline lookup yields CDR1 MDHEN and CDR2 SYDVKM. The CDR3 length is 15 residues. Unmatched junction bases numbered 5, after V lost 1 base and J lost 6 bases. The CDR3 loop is CASSLSTGGPGELFF. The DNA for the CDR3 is TGTGCCAGCAGTTTATCAACGGGGGGACCCGGGGAGCTGTTTTTT. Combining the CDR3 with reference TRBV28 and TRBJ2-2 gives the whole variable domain DVKVTQSSRYLVKRTGEKVFLECVQDMDHENMFWYRQDPGLGLRLIYFSYDVKMKEKGDIPEGYSVSREKKERFSLILESASTNQTSMYLCASSLSTGGPGELFFGEGSRLTVL.

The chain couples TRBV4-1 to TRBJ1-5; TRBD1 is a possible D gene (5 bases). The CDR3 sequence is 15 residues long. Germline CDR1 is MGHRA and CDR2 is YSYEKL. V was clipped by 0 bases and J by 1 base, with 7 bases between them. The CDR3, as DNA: TGCGCCAGCAGCCAAGATGGGGGGAGCAATCAGCCCCAGCATTTT. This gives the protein CASSQDGGSNQPQHF.

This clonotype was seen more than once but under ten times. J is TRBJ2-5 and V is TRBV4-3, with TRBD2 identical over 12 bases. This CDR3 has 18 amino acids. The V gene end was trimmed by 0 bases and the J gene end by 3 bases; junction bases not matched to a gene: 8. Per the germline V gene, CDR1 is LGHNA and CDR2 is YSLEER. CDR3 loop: CASSQERQTSGGKETQYF. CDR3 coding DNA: TGCGCCAGCAGCCAAGAGCGGCAAACTAGCGGGGGGAAAGAGACCCAGTACTTC.

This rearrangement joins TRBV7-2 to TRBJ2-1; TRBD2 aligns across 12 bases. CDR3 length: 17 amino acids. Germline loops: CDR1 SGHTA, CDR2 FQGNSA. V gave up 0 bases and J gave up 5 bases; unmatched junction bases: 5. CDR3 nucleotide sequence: TGTGCCAGCAGCTTAGCGCAGGCTAGCGGGAGGGACAATGAGCAGTTCTTC. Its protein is CASSLAQASGRDNEQFF.

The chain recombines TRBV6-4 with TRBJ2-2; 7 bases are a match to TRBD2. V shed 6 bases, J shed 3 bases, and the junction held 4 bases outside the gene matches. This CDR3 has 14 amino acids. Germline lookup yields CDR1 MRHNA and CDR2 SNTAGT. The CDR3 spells CASRGGIDTGELFF. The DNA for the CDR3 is TGTGCCAGCAGGGGAGGGATTGACACCGGGGAGCTGTTTTTT.